These 22 T cell receptor beta chains were sequenced from one sample in a study of cytomegalovirus exposure and HLA in healthy donors. The PCR was carried out with 60 Vbeta primers and 13 Jbeta primers. Clones were sequenced by immunoSEQ multiplex PCR, and TCRdb holds only the in-frame ones, with some missing. The table lists 150,000 to 200,000 clones, around 79% of them singletons. Sequences were obtained from PBMCs. The source of these receptors is a male donor in good health and CMV-seropositive.

The rearrangement uses TRBV7-9 and TRBJ1-1; D might be TRBD1 (5 bases). With 4 bases removed from V and 5 bases from J, the gap between germline ends came to 17 bases. The germline V gene encodes CDR1 SEHNR and CDR2 FQNEAQ (reference sequence). This CDR3 is 15 amino acids long. CDR3: CASSSGAGVDTEAFF. CDR3 coding DNA: TGTGCCAGCAGCTCAGGAGCGGGGGTGGATACTGAAGCTTTCTTT.

The J gene is TRBJ1-2, the V gene TRBV5-5; 9 bases fit TRBD1. V lost 4 bases to trimming and J lost 8 bases; unmatched junction nucleotides: 9. CDR1 SGHKS and CDR2 YYEKEE come from the germline V gene (reference sequence). This CDR3 contains 14 residues. CDR3: CASSGPGTGLGYTF. CDR3 coding DNA: TGTGCCAGCAGCGGGCCGGGGACAGGGTTAGGCTACACCTTC.

The CDR3 here is CASSLEGQGVSSEAFF. As DNA, the CDR3 is TGTGCCAGCAGCTTGGAAGGACAGGGGGTTTCTTCTGAAGCTTTCTTT. V is TRBV5-4 and J is TRBJ1-1, with 10 bases identical to TRBD1. Germline-derived CDR1 and CDR2 are SGHNT and YYREEE (reference sequence). V was pared by 0 bases and J by 6 bases, with 8 bases of the junction left unmatched. The CDR3 has 16 residues.

The chain employs TRBV9 and TRBJ2-7, with 8 bases matching TRBD1. The ends lost 0 bases at V and 3 bases at J; junction bases unmatched: 2. From germline, CDR1 is SGDLS and CDR2 YYNGEE. CDR3 size: 14 residues. CDR3 sequence (DNA): TGTGCCAGCAGCGTAGATACAGGGGGCTACGAGCAGTACTTC. This sequence encodes CASSVDTGGYEQYF.

The chain couples TRBV5-4 to TRBJ2-4; the match to TRBD1 covers 7 bases. V lost 4 bases to trimming and J lost 6 bases; unmatched junction nucleotides: 7. The length of the CDR3 is 14 residues. Germline V CDR1 and CDR2: SGHNT, YYREEE (reference sequence). The CDR3 protein is CASSGDRVGNIQYF. CDR3 nucleotide sequence: TGTGCCAGCAGCGGCGACAGGGTAGGAAACATTCAGTACTTC.

Concerning this clone itself: The junction shows a germline mismatch at one end, possibly a read error. The gene calls are TRBV7-9 and TRBJ2-7; TRBD1 might be the D (6 bases). This CDR3 contains 17 residues. Per the germline V gene, CDR1 is SEHNR and CDR2 is FQNEAQ (reference sequence). Written as DNA, the CDR3 is TGTTCCAGCGACCTTTTGTCCGGGACATTGAGCTCCTACGAGCAGTACTTC. It specifies CSSDLLSGTLSSYEQYF.

This chain joins TRBV7-9 and TRBJ1-5; possible D gene TRBD1, 6 bases. Trimming pared 4 bases from V and 6 bases from J, leaving 19 bases between. This CDR3 spans 16 amino acids. Germline V CDR1 and CDR2: SEHNR, FQNEAQ (reference sequence). CDR3 in DNA: TGTGCCAGCAGCTCGGGGTATGGGGGCGGTGGTCAGCCCCAGCATTTT. Translating gives CASSSGYGGGGQPQHF.

The J gene is TRBJ2-5, the V gene TRBV5-1, with D perhaps matching TRBD2 (6 bases). V shed 5 bases and J shed 5 bases, with 16 bases lying between them. Per germline, CDR1 SGHRS and CDR2 YFSETQ. The CDR3 runs to 14 residues. The CDR3 is CASRDGEVPETQYF. The CDR3, as DNA: TGCGCCAGCAGGGACGGGGAGGTTCCTGAGACCCAGTACTTC.

This chain connects TRBV10-3 to TRBJ2-3; 11 bases are a match to TRBD2. The V segment lost 6 bases and the J segment 4 bases; nucleotides outside the gene matches: 3. The CDR3 sequence is 14 residues long. CDR1 is ENHRY, CDR2 SYGVKD, per germline. The CDR3 region is CAIRPTSGADTQYF. The CDR3, as DNA: TGTGCCATCAGACCGACTAGCGGGGCAGATACGCAGTATTTT.

This sequence joins TRBV6-4 and TRBJ1-5; TRBD1 might be the D (5 bases). CDR1 is MRHNA, CDR2 SNTAGT, per germline. The CDR3 runs 15 residues. The V end lost 10 bases, the J end lost 2 bases, and 18 bases lay between the germline ends. As DNA, the CDR3 is TGTGCCACCCTCCGGGGAGGCAGGGGCAATCAGCCCCAGCATTTT. This sequence encodes CATLRGGRGNQPQHF.

The chain is built from TRBV11-2 and TRBJ2-5; weak D call: TRBD1 (5 bases). Trimming shortened V by 4 bases and J by 0 bases, and 9 bases separated the two germline ends. Germline assignment: CDR1 SGHAT and CDR2 FQNNGV. The CDR3 length is 14 residues. The DNA for the CDR3 is TGTGCCAGCAGCTCTTCAGGGTACCAAGAGACCCAGTACTTC. It specifies CASSSSGYQETQYF. Full variable domain (rest looked up from reference TRBV11-2 and TRBJ2-5): EAGVAQSPRYKIIEKRQSVAFWCNPISGHATLYWYQQILGQGPKLLIQFQNNGVVDDSQLPKDRFSAERLKGVDSTLKIQPAKLEDSAVYLCASSSSGYQETQYFGPGTRLLVL.

The CDR3 here is CASSPSGTGGGNEQFF. The DNA of the CDR3 is TGTGCCAGCAGCCCGTCCGGGACAGGGGGCGGGAATGAGCAGTTCTTC. The chain recombines TRBV4-2 with TRBJ2-1; 12 bases map to TRBD1. The CDR3 runs to 16 residues. V lost 4 bases and J lost 7; bases outside the gene matches: 8. CDR1 is LGHNA, CDR2 YNFKEQ, per germline.

V gene TRBV11-3 combines with J gene TRBJ2-5; 8 bases are shared with TRBD1. CDR1 is SGHNT, CDR2 YENEEA, per germline. V lost 6 bases, J lost 2 bases, and 8 bases stayed unmatched. The CDR3 extends over 15 amino acids. This chain's CDR3 is CASSSGQGPQETQYF. For the CDR3, the DNA is TGTGCCAGCAGTTCAGGACAGGGTCCGCAAGAGACCCAGTACTTC.

This chain joins TRBV2 and TRBJ2-2; D possibly corresponds to TRBD1 (5 bases). Germline CDR1 and CDR2: SNHLY and FYNNEI. V lost 6 bases and J 1 base, leaving 9 bases between the germline ends. The CDR3 runs to 14 residues. The chain's CDR3 is CASSPDRNTGELFF. CDR3 DNA: TGTGCCAGCAGCCCCGACAGGAACACCGGGGAGCTGTTTTTT. The full variable domain, its missing parts supplied by reference TRBV2 and TRBJ2-2, is EPEVTQTPSHQVTQMGQEVILRCVPISNHLYFYWYRQILGQKVEFLVSFYNNEISEKSEIFDDQFSVERPDGSNFTLKIRSTKLEDSAMYFCASSPDRNTGELFFGEGSRLTVL.

The V and J genes are TRBV19 and TRBJ1-3; no clear D gene. The ends were cut back, 3 bases at V and 1 base at J, with 7 bases in the middle. The CDR3 is made up of 14 amino acids. Germline CDR1 and CDR2: LNHDA and SQIVND (reference sequence). CDR3 loop: CASSIGLSGNTIYF. CDR3 coding DNA: TGTGCCAGTAGTATTGGCCTTTCTGGAAACACCATATATTTT.

This clone occurred a few times. The chain is built from TRBV6-1 and TRBJ2-3; 10 bases align to TRBD1. Per the germline V gene, CDR1 is MNHNS and CDR2 is SASEGT. The CDR3 has 15 residues. With 6 bases clipped from V and 1 base from J, the junction kept 4 bases outside the gene matches. CDR3 sequence (DNA): TGTGCCAGCAGAGCGGGACAGGGGCGCACAGATACGCAGTATTTT. This gives the protein CASRAGQGRTDTQYF.

The chain joins TRBV9 to TRBJ2-3; a weak D match, TRBD2 (6 bases). V was clipped by 4 bases and J by 2 bases, with 20 bases between them. Germline V gene sequence: CDR1 SGDLS, CDR2 YYNGEE. The CDR3 consists of 17 residues. The CDR3 DNA follows: TGTGCCAGCAGCCCCATGTCTTGGAGGGCCGACACAGATACGCAGTATTTT. Protein: CASSPMSWRADTDTQYF.

The rearrangement uses TRBV2 and TRBJ1-1, with a tentative D call TRBD1 (5 bases). Trimming removed 6 bases from V and 11 bases from J, with 22 bases in between. CDR1 is SNHLY, CDR2 FYNNEI, per germline. This CDR3 comprises 14 residues. The CDR3 nucleotides read TGTGCCAGCAGGAGATGGACAAACGTGAAGGCGGCTTTCTTT. It codes for CASRRWTNVKAAFF.

In its sample, this clone was seen a few times. The chain joins TRBV21-1 to TRBJ2-7; TRBD1 is the table's D call and was not checked against the DNA. TRBV21-1 is marked as a pseudogene. The CDR3 loop spans 21 amino acids. The CDR3 reads CASSKEGRQGVTVPLTYEQYF. The CDR3, as DNA: TGTGCCAGCAGCAAAGAGGGGAGACAGGGGGTGACCGTTCCGCTCACCTACGAGCAGTACTTC.

This clone was counted only a few times. V is TRBV5-6 and J is TRBJ1-4; D gene unclear. V was pared by 0 bases and J by 8 bases, with 11 bases between. CDR3 length: 14 residues. Germline V CDR1 and CDR2: SGHDT, YYEEEE. CDR3 loop: CASSLGRLGEKLFF. DNA of the CDR3: TGTGCCAGCAGCTTGGGCAGGCTTGGCGAAAAACTGTTTTTT.

CDR3 residues: CSVEDRAERGPYEQYF. CDR3 sequence (DNA): TGCAGCGTTGAAGATCGGGCTGAGCGGGGACCCTACGAGCAGTACTTC. This chain links TRBV29-1 with TRBJ2-5; 7 bases line up with TRBD2. The J call is doubtful: the DNA matches TRBJ2-7 better. The CDR3 spans 16 residues. CDR1 is SQVTM and CDR2 is ANQGSEA in the germline V gene.

This clone was seen just once. This chain connects TRBV7-9 to TRBJ1-5; 9 positions match TRBD1. The V gene end was trimmed by 6 bases and the J gene end by 4 bases; junction bases not matched to a gene: 4. CDR1 and CDR2 from the germline V gene are SEHNR and FQNEAQ (reference sequence). This CDR3 has 14 amino acids. This CDR3 reads CASSTGTGNQPQHF. In DNA, the CDR3 is TGTGCCAGCAGTACCGGGACAGGGAATCAGCCCCAGCATTTT.